This TCR beta chain is from a study of T cells after yellow fever vaccination. This clonotype was seen ten or more times. The germline gives CDR1 MNHEY, CDR2 SVGEGT. Trimming left V 5 bases short and J 5 bases short, with 12 bases between. The CDR3 is made up of 13 amino acids. Template-switching 5'RACE yielded the TCR cDNA; a universal primer site and UMIs were added in the process. MiXCR was run by TCRdb on the 5' RACE reads, yielding one entry per CDR3 protein. The table shows 90,000 to 130,000 distinct CDR3 sequences, with 8.4% occurring only once. The sequence came from a man younger than 45 who received the YFV17D yellow fever vaccine. The genes are TRBV6-2 or TRBV6-3 and TRBJ1-1; D possibly corresponds to TRBD1 (5 bases). The sequencing here drew on CD8+ T cells sorted from PBMCs, taken 45 days after the yellow fever booster vaccination. Written as DNA, the CDR3 is TGTGCCAGCAGTGCGCTGGGGGGGACTGAAGCTTTCTTT. It encodes CASSALGGTEAFF.